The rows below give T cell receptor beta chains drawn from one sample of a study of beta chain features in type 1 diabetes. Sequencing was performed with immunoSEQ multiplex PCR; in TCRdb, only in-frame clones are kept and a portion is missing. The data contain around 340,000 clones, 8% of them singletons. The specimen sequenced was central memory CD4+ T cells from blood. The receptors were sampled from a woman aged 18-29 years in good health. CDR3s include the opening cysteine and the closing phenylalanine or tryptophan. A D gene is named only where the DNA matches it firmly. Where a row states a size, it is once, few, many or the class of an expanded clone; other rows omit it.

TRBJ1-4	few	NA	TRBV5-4	TGTGCCAGCAGCCATACGAGAGGGGTAAATGAAAAACTGTTTTTT	CASSHTRGVNEKLFF
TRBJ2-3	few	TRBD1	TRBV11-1	TGTGCCAGCAGCTCCGGGACAGGGCTGGCAGATACGCAGTATTTT	CASSSGTGLADTQYF
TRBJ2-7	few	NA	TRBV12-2	TGTGCAAGTCGCTTAGTCGGGACCGACAGCTCCTACGAGCAGTACTTC	CASRLVGTDSSYEQYF
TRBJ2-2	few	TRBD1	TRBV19	TGTGCCAGTACCATATTGGGGACAGCGAACACCGGGGAGCTGTTTTTT	CASTILGTANTGELFF
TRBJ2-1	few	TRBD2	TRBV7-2	TGTGCCAGCAGCTACCAGAGCGGGAGTGGGTACAATGAGCAGTTCTTC	CASSYQSGSGYNEQFF
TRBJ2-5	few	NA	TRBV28	TGTGCCAGCAGTCCCTACAGACTTCTGACCCAGTACTTC	CASSPYRLLTQYF
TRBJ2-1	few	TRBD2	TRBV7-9	TGTGCCAGCAGCACCCCGACTAGCGGGAGCTCCTACAATGAGCAGTTCTTC	CASSTPTSGSSYNEQFF
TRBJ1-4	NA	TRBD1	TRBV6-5	TGTGCCAGCAGTCGCAGGACAGGGGTTAATGAAAAACTGTTTTTT	CASSRRTGVNEKLFF
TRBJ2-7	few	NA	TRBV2	TGTGCCAGCACAGCTACAGTGACCTACGAGCAGTACTTC	CASTATVTYEQYF
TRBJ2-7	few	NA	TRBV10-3	TGTGCCATCAGTGACCTTCAGTACGAGCAGTACTTC	CAISDLQYEQYF
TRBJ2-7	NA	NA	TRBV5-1	TGCGCCAGCAGCTGGGGGACATCCAGCTCCTACGAGCAGTACTTC	CASSWGTSSSYEQYF
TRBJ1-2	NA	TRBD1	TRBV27	TGTGCCAGCAGCTCAGGACAGGGCGAAGGCTACACCTTC	CASSSGQGEGYTF
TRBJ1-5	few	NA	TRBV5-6	TGTGCCAGCAGCTTGTCGGCCTATAGCAATCAGCCCCAGCATTTT	CASSLSAYSNQPQHF
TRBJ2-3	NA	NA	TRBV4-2	TGTGCCAGCAGCCAAGGAGGGTTTAGCACAGATACGCAGTATTTT	CASSQGGFSTDTQYF
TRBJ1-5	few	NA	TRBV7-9	TGTGCCAGCAGCTTTGAGCGGGGTCAGCCCCAGCATTTT	CASSFERGQPQHF
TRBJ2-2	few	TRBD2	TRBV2	TGTGCCAGCGGACTAGCGGGAGGGGAGGGGGAGCTGTTTTTT	CASGLAGGEGELFF
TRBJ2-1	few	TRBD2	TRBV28	TGTGCCAGCAGCTTCCTTGGGGCGGGGGACAATGAGCAGTTCTTC	CASSFLGAGDNEQFF
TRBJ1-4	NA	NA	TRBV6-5	TGTGCCAGCAGTTACTCGAGGAAGGCACCTGAAAAACTGTTTTTT	CASSYSRKAPEKLFF
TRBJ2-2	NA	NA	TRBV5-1	TGCGCCAGCAGCTTGGCCGGAATATACAACACCGGGGAGCTGTTTTTT	CASSLAGIYNTGELFF
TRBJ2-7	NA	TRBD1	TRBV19	TGTGCCAGTAGTATAGGGACAGGGAGTTCCTACGAGCAGTACTTC	CASSIGTGSSYEQYF
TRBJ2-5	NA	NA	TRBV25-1	TGTGCCAGCAGTGAAAACAGGGCCGGGGAGACCCAGTACTTC	CASSENRAGETQYF
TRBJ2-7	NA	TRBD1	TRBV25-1	TGTGCCAGCAGAGGACAGGGCAACTACGAGCAGTACTTC	CASRGQGNYEQYF
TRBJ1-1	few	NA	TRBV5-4	TGTGCCAGCAGCTTGGCAGGGAGGTACACTGAAGCTTTCTTT	CASSLAGRYTEAFF
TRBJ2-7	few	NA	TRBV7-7	TGTGCTAGCAGCTTAGCTCCAGGCGGTAGCTCCTACGAGCAGTACTTC	CASSLAPGGSSYEQYF
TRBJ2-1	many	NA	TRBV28	TGTGCCAGCAGTTTAAAATGGGCCTCGAATCTTGAGCAGTTCTTC	CASSLKWASNLEQFF
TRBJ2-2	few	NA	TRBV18	TGTGCCAGCTCACCATCCGGGAAGGGTGGCACCGGGGAGCTGTTTTTT	CASSPSGKGGTGELFF
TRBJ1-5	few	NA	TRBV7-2	TGTGCCAGCAGCTTAGCCCCGCCAGGGAATGACAATCAGCCCCAGCATTTT	CASSLAPPGNDNQPQHF
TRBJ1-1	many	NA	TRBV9	TGTGCCAGCAGCGTAGTAAGCAATGTGAACACTGAAGCTTTCTTT	CASSVVSNVNTEAFF
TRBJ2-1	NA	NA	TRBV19	TGTGCCAGTAGTATAGATAACGGTGAGCAGTTCTTC	CASSIDNGEQFF
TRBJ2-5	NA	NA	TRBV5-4	TGTGCCAGCAGCCCCCGGGGGGCTGATGAGACCCAGTACTTC	CASSPRGADETQYF
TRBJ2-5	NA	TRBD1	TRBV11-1	TGTGCCAGCAGTTTACAGGGGTCACAAGAGACCCAGTACTTC	CASSLQGSQETQYF
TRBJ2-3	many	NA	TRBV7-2	TGTGCCAGCAGCTTAGACAGGGCCACAGATACGCAGTATTTT	CASSLDRATDTQYF
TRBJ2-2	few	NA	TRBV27	TGTGCCAGCAGTTTATATGGGTCGTGGCAGGGGTTAGACACCGGGGAGCTGTTTTTT	CASSLYGSWQGLDTGELFF
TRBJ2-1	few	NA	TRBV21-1	TGTGCCAGCAGCACGCGGACAGGGAGGTTCAATGAGCAGTTCTTC	CASSTRTGRFNEQFF
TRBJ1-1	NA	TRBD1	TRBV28	TGTGCCAGCAGAAGGACAGGGTTGAACACTGAAGCTTTCTTT	CASRRTGLNTEAFF
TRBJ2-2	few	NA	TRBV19	TGTGCCAGTACCCCCCCTTGGGGGAGAGCGTACACCGGGGAGCTGTTTTTT	CASTPPWGRAYTGELFF
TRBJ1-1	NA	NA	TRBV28	TGTGCCAGCAGTCCTCGGTCCCCCTTGAACACTGAAGCTTTCTTT	CASSPRSPLNTEAFF
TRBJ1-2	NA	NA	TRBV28	TGTGCCAGCAGTTTGGTGACAGCTTTTAACTATGGCTACACCTTC	CASSLVTAFNYGYTF
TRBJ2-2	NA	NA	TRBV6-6	TGTGCCAGCAGTTACGCAGCGGGCACCGGGGAGCTGTTTTTT	CASSYAAGTGELFF
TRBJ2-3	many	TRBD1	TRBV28	TGTGCCAGCAGATCGGGACAGGGCGGCTCGGGGGGGTATTTT	CASRSGQGGSGGYF
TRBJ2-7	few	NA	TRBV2	TGTGCCAGCAGGAAGACAGGCCCCTACGAGCAGTACTTC	CASRKTGPYEQYF
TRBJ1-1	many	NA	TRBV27	TGTGCCAGCAGCCGGACAGTTTCTATGAACACTGAAGCTTTCTTT	CASSRTVSMNTEAFF
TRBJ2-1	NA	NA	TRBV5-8	TGTGCCAGCAGCTTGCTAGGGACTGGTGACAATGAGCAGTTCTTC	CASSLLGTGDNEQFF
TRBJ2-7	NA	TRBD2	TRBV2	TGTGCCAGCAGTATGACTAGCGGGATGGGCGAGCAGTACTTC	CASSMTSGMGEQYF
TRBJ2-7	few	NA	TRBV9	TGTGCCAGCAGCGTAGGACAGCTCACCTACGAGCAGTACTTC	CASSVGQLTYEQYF
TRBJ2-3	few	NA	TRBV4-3	TGCGCCAGCAGCCAAGTAGGGGCGGATACGCAGTATTTT	CASSQVGADTQYF
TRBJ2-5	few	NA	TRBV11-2	TGTGCCAGCAGCCTGGGACAACTAGGCGCCGAGACCCAGTACTTC	CASSLGQLGAETQYF
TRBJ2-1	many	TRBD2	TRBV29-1	TGCAGCGCGACGAGCGGGACTAGCCACAATGAGCAGTTCTTC	CSATSGTSHNEQFF
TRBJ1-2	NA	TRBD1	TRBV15	TGTGCCACCAGAGGACAGGGGGCGGGCGGCTACACCTTC	CATRGQGAGGYTF